A selection of T cell receptor beta chains follows, all from one sample in a study of technical replicates of blood from a handful of donors. Sequencing used immunoSEQ multiplex PCR; TCRdb keeps in-frame clones, though not all of them. The data contain 55,000 to 75,000 clones, around 96% of them singletons. The sequenced sample was PBMCs. These receptors were collected from a human donor in good health. Some clones in this sample may be carry-over from other donors' samples. Both conserved end residues are part of each CDR3. Each record gives: clone size, V gene, J gene, D gene, CDR3 protein, CDR3 DNA. A D gene is named only where the DNA matches it firmly. The size of a clone is reported for some rows only, either as once, few or many, or as a class for expanded clones.

size: .; V: TRBV30; J: TRBJ1-5; D: TRBD1; CDR3: CAWSLGQRGGNQPQHF; DNA: TGTGCCTGGAGTTTGGGACAGAGAGGGGGCAATCAGCCCCAGCATTTT
size: .; V: TRBV7-2; J: TRBJ2-7; D: .; CDR3: CASSLSLSVYEQYF; DNA: TGTGCCAGCAGCTTAAGCTTATCGGTATACGAGCAGTACTTC
size: .; V: TRBV19; J: TRBJ1-5; D: .; CDR3: CASSSQPRGNNQPQHF; DNA: TGTGCCAGTAGCTCACAACCACGGGGTAACAATCAGCCCCAGCATTTT
size: once; V: TRBV9; J: TRBJ2-6; D: .; CDR3: CASSARQETSGANVLTF; DNA: TGTGCCAGCAGCGCTCGACAGGAAACCTCTGGGGCCAACGTCCTGACTTTC
size: .; V: TRBV7-8; J: TRBJ2-5; D: .; CDR3: CASSNGFSGGETQYF; DNA: TGTGCCAGCAGCAATGGGTTTAGCGGAGGGGAGACCCAGTACTTC
size: .; V: TRBV27; J: TRBJ2-1; D: TRBD2; CDR3: CASSSLEREAVDEQFF; DNA: TGTGCCAGCAGTTCCTTGGAGCGGGAGGCCGTCGATGAGCAGTTCTTC
size: .; V: TRBV7-9; J: TRBJ1-2; D: .; CDR3: CASSFQGNNYGYTF; DNA: TGTGCCAGCAGCTTCCAGGGGAACAACTATGGCTACACCTTC
size: .; V: TRBV9; J: TRBJ2-3; D: TRBD2; CDR3: CASKIGAGGRDTQYF; DNA: TGTGCCAGCAAAATAGGCGCGGGGGGCAGGGATACGCAGTATTTT
size: .; V: TRBV18; J: TRBJ2-7; D: .; CDR3: CASSPVISYEQYF; DNA: TGTGCCAGCTCACCCGTAATCTCCTACGAGCAGTACTTC
size: .; V: TRBV29-1; J: TRBJ1-1; D: .; CDR3: CSVETHRVGGTEAFF; DNA: TGCAGCGTTGAAACGCATCGTGTAGGGGGCACTGAAGCTTTCTTT
size: once; V: TRBV10-3; J: TRBJ1-1; D: TRBD1; CDR3: CAIRQGLNTEAFF; DNA: TGTGCCATCAGACAGGGGTTGAACACTGAAGCTTTCTTT